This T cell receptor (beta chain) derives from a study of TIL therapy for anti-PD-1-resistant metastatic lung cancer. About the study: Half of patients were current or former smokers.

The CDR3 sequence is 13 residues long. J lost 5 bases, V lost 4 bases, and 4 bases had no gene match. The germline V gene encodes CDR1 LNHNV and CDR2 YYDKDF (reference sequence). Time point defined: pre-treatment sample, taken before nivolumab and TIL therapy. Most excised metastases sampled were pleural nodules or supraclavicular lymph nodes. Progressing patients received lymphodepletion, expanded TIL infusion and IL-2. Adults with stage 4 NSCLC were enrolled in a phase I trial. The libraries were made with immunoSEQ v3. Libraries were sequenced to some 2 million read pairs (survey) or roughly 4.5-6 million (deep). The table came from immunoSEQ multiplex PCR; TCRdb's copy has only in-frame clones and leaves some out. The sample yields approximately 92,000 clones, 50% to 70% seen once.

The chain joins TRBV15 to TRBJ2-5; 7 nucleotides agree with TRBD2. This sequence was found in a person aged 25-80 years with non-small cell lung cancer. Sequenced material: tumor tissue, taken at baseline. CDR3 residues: CATSKWTSETQYF. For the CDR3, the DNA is TGTGCCACCAGCAAATGGACTAGTGAGACCCAGTACTTC.